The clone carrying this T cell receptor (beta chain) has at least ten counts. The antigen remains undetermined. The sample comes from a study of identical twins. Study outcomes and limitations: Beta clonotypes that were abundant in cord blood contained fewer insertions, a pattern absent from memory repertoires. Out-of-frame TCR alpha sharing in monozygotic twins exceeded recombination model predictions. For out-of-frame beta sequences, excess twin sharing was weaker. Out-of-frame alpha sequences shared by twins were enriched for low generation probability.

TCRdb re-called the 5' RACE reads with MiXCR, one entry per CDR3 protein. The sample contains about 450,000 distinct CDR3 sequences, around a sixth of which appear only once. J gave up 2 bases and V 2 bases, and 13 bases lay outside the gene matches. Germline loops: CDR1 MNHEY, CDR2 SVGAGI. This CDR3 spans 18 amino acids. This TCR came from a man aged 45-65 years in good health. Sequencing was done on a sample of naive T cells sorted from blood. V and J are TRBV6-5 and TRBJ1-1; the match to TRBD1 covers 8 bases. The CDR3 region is CASSYMQGASGLNTEAFF. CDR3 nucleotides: TGTGCCAGCAGTTACATGCAGGGGGCCTCAGGCTTAAACACTGAAGCTTTCTTT.